This T cell receptor (beta chain) came from a study of cytomegalovirus exposure and HLA in healthy donors (dated by TCRdb to 2016 to 2017). Context from the whole study: According to a later analysis, the 110 or so validation repertoires were produced on the same platform as the 666 repertoires of the first cohort. To predict cytomegalovirus infection status, the study combined high-throughput TCR immunosequencing, statistical association of individual TCRs with disease status, and machine learning. The study aimed to test whether cataloging public T cell receptors could reveal signatures of past pathogen exposure. In addition to the first cohort of around 670 subjects, a separate validation cohort of 130 or so different subjects was used.

General study outcomes and caveats: According to the authors, the approach could potentially be generalized to other disease states and immunological phenotypes. Cytomegalovirus status was reported to be diagnosed by the classifier with high specificity and sensitivity in both the original and validation cohorts. Of the cluster scores, roughly 95% were above 0 in a later analysis, which found that TCRs clustered in the first cohort also tended to co-occur in the 120 validation repertoires. Most TCR sequences were seen in very few donors, while some public TCRs were found in many individuals. In vitro tests confirmed that a few of the cytomegalovirus-associated TCR beta chains recognize cytomegalovirus antigens. In the study, approximately 160 TCR beta chains were listed as associated with cytomegalovirus. All 120 or so repertoires were used to score co-occurrence in the validation cohort in a later analysis, because that analysis had no HLA typing for the cohort.

The donors belonged to the validation cohort of over a hundred subjects, which was separate from the approximately 660-subject first cohort. On this clone: Its target antigen remains unknown. Base qualities are not provided; no much larger clone lies one nucleotide away.

The protocol used for the library was the immunoSEQ multiplex PCR assay. The published analysis was carried out like this. To diagnose cytomegalovirus status from the catalog of TCR beta chain sequences, a statistical classification framework was built. TCRdb obtained this table from immuneACCESS and retained in-frame rearrangements with V and J assigned. These tables miss some clones; where compared with another copy, unresolved V genes account for less than half of the shortfall, and the remainder is unexplained. For V, J and clone size, that table is used; D and trimming come from the DNA. The sample includes 150,000 to 200,000 clones, with around 85% observed a single time. Approximately 15% of the sample is in the top ten clones. Sequencing was carried out using PBMCs. This receptor was obtained from a man younger than 35 in good health and CMV-seropositive.

For the CDR3, the sequence is CACLPGVETQYF. The nucleotides are TGTGCCTGCCTCCCCGGAGTGGAGACCCAGTACTTC. The chain is encoded by TRBV30 joined to TRBJ2-5, with an unclear D gene assignment. The CDR3 measures 12 amino acids from cysteine to phenylalanine. The kept DNA is CDR3 alone, 36 bases in frame from the first base. Trimming at the junction amounts to 6 bases on V and 5 bases on J, and the germline ends lie 13 bases apart. Per the germline V gene (reference sequence), GTSNPN is the CDR1 and SVGIG is the CDR2.